This section outlines one T cell receptor (beta chain) sequence together with its context. This entry comes from a study of somatic mutations in cytotoxic T cells in rheumatoid arthritis. This table comes from immunoSEQ multiplex PCR, and its TCRdb copy is limited to in-frame clones, with some not included. Among just over 30,000 clones listed, approximately 78% were seen once. Input material: CD8+ T cells sorted from blood. The sequence was obtained from an adult with rheumatoid arthritis.

The CDR3 region is CASSQEFAGRGYEQYF. CDR3 in DNA: TGCGCCAGCAGCCAAGAGTTTGCGGGGAGAGGGTACGAGCAGTACTTC. J is TRBJ2-7 and V is TRBV4-1; TRBD2 might be the D (6 bases). Germline-derived CDR1 and CDR2 are MGHRA and YSYEKL. This CDR3 spans 16 amino acids. V lost 0 bases to trimming and J lost 4 bases, with 16 bases between them.